This record concerns one T cell receptor beta chain sequence. Its matching antigen is unknown. RNA was extracted from bulk tissue without any cell sorting. The normal lung tissue was taken more than 3 cm from the tumor edge. This entry belongs to a study of tumor and adjacent non-tumor tissue in lung cancer. Study in general: Patients were aged roughly 30 to 76, nine to eleven men and 5 women, stage I to III.

Broader study findings: Significantly higher TCR diversity was found in tumor than normal lung.

TCRbeta libraries were built with three rounds of nested PCR, modified from ARM-PCR. TCRdb used MiXCR to reprocess the multiplex PCR reads, holding one entry per CDR3 protein. The data contain some 73,000 distinct CDR3 sequences, approximately 81% of them seen just once; the ten biggest clones take up about 54%. V was clipped by 8 bases and J by 6 bases; unmatched bases: 5. Germline loops: CDR1 ENHRY, CDR2 SYGVKD. The CDR3 spans 12 residues. This TCR derives from a man in his 60s with non-small cell lung cancer. Sequenced sample: distant non-tumor lung tissue. V is TRBV10-3 and J is TRBJ2-3; TRBD2 matches at 7 bases. The CDR3 nucleotides read TGTGCCATCGGGCGGGAGCGGGATACGCAGTATTTT. Amino acids: CAIGRERDTQYF.